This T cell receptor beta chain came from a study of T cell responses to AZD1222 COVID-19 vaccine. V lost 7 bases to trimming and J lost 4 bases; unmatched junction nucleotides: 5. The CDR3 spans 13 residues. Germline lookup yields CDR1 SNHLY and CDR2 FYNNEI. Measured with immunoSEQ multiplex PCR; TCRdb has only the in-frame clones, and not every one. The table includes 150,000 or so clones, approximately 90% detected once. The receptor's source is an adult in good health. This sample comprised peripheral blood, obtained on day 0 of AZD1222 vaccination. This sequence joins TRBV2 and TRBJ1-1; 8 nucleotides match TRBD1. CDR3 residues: CASTQGAGTEAFF. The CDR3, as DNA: TGTGCCAGCACCCAGGGGGCGGGCACTGAAGCTTTCTTT.